This TCR beta chain was retrieved from a study of shared clonotypes between healthy human individuals. The run depth of the assay was deep. Profiling relied on immunoSEQ multiplex PCR, and the TCRdb table lists in-frame clones only, not all of them. The sample consists of roughly 1,000,000 clones, around 78% of them appearing once. In regard to this clone: The antigen is undetermined.

Overall study results and limits: Represented genetic and exposure-history diversity was restricted by having few donors. Among the subsets, naive ones generally showed larger estimated richness than memory ones.

The CDR3 runs to 16 residues. CDR1 and CDR2 from the germline V gene are SNHLY and FYNNEI. V lost 5 bases and J 4 bases, leaving 18 bases between the germline ends. Caucasian adults residing in Nashville, Tennessee made up all the donors. The chain uses TRBV2 and TRBJ2-1; D perhaps matches TRBD2 (5 bases). This clonotype was obtained from a man between 18 and 35 years old in good health. Some clones in this sample may be carry-over from other donors' samples. Sequencing was done on a sample of memory CD4+ T cells from PBMCs. Subset indicated: CD45RA-negative fraction. The CDR3 loop reads CASSSRLASGYNEQFF. The CDR3, as DNA: TGTGCCAGCAGTTCTCGACTGGCCAGCGGATACAATGAGCAGTTCTTC.